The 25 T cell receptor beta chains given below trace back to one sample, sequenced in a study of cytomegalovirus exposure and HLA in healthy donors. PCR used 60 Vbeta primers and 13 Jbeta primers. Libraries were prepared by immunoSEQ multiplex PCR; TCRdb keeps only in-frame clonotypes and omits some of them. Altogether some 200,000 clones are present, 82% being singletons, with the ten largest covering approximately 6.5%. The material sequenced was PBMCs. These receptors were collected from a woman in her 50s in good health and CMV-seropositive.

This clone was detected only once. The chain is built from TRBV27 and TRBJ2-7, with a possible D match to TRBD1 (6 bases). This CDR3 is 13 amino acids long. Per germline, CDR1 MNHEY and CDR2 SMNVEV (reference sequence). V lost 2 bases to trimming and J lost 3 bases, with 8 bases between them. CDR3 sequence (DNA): TGTGCCAGCAGTTTAGGACAGTTCTACGAGCAGTACTTC. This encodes CASSLGQFYEQYF.

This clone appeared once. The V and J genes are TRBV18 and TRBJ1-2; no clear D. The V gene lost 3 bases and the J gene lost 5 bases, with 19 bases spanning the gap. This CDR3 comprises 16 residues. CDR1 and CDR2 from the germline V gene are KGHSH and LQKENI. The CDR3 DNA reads TGTGCCAGCTCACCCTCGGACGGTAGCGCCTTATATGGCTACACCTTC. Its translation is CASSPSDGSALYGYTF.

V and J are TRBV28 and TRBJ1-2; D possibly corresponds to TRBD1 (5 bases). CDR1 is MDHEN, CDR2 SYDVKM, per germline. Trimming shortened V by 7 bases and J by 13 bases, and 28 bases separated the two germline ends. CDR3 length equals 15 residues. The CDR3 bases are TGTGCCAGCACCAGACCCGAAGAGAGGTTAACCGGGGGCACCTTC. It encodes CASTRPEERLTGGTF.

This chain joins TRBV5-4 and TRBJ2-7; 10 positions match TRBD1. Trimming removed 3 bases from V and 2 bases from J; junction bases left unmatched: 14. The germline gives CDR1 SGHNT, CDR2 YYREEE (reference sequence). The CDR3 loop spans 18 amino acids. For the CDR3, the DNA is TGTGCCAGCAGCTATAGAGGACAGGGGGTGCTTCTAGCCTACGAGCAGTACTTC. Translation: CASSYRGQGVLLAYEQYF.

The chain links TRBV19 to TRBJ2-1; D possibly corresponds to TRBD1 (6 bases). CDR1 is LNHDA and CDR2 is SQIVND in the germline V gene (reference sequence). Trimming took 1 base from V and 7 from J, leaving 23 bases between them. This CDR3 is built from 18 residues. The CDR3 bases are TGTGCCAGTAGTATAGGTGTTCGGATGGGGGCCTTGAATAATGAGCAGTTCTTC. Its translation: CASSIGVRMGALNNEQFF.

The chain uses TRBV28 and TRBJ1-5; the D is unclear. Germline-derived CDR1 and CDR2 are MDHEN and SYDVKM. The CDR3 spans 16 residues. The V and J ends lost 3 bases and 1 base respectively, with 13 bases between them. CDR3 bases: TGTGCCAGCAGTTTTGAGGGTGGGGAGAGCAATCAGCCCCAGCATTTT. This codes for CASSFEGGESNQPQHF.

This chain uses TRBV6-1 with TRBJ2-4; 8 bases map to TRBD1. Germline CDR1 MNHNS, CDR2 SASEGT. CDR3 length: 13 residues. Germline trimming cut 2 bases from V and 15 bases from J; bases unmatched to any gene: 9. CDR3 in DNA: TGTGCCAGCAGTGAATGGGAACAGGGGGTGCGGTACTTC. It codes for CASSEWEQGVRYF.

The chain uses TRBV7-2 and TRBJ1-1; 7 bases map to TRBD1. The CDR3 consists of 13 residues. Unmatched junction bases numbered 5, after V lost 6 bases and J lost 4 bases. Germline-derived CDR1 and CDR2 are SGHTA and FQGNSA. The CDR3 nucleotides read TGTGCCAGCAGTCCGACAGGGCCCACTGAAGCTTTCTTT. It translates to CASSPTGPTEAFF.

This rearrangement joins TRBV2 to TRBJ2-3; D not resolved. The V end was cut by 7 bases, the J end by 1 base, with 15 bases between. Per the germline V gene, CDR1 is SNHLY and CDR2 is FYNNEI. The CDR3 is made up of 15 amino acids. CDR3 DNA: TGTGCCAGCATCGAGATCAAACTCGGCACAGATACGCAGTATTTT. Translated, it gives CASIEIKLGTDTQYF.

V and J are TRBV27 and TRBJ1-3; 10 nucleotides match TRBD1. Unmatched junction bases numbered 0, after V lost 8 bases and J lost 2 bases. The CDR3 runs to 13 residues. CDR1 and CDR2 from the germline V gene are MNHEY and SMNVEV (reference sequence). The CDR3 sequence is CASGTGAGNTIYF. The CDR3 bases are TGTGCCAGCGGGACAGGGGCTGGAAACACCATATATTTT.

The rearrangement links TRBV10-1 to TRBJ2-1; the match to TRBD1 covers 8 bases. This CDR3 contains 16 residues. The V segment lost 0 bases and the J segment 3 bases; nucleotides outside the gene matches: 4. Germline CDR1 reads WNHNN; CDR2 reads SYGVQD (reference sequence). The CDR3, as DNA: TGCGCCAGCAGTGAGTCGACAGGGGACCTCTACAATGAGCAGTTCTTC. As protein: CASSESTGDLYNEQFF.

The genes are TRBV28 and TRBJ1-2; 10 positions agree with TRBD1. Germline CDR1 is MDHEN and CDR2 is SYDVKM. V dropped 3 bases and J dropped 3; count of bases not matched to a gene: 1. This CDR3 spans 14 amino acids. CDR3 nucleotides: TGTGCCAGCAGTTTTGGGACAGGGGACTATGGCTACACCTTC. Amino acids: CASSFGTGDYGYTF.

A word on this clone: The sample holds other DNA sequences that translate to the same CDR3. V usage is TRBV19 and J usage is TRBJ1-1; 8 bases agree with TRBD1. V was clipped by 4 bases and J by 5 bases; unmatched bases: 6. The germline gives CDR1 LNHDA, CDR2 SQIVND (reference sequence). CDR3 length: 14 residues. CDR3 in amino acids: CASSRGQGGTEAFF. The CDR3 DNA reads TGTGCCAGTAGTAGAGGACAGGGCGGGACTGAAGCTTTCTTT.

The CDR3 is CASSPRGGRNTGELFF. In DNA, the CDR3 is TGTGCCAGCAGTCCTCGGGGGGGGCGCAACACCGGGGAGCTGTTTTTT. The chain recombines TRBV2 with TRBJ2-2; 8 bases are a match to TRBD2. This CDR3 is built from 16 residues. The V gene end was trimmed by 5 bases and the J gene end by 2 bases; junction bases not matched to a gene: 7. Germline loops: CDR1 SNHLY, CDR2 FYNNEI.

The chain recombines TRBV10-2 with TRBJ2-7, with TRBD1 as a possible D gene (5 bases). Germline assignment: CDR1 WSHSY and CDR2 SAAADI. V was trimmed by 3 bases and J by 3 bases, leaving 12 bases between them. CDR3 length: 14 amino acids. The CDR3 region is CASSDGAQSYEQYF. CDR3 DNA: TGCGCCAGCAGTGATGGGGCTCAGAGCTACGAGCAGTACTTC.

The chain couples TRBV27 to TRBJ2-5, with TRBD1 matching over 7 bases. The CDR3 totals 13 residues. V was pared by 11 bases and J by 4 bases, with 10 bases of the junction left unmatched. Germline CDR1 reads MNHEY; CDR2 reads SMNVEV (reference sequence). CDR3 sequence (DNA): TGTGCCGCTGGCCCCAACAGGGGAGAGACCCAGTACTTC. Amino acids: CAAGPNRGETQYF.

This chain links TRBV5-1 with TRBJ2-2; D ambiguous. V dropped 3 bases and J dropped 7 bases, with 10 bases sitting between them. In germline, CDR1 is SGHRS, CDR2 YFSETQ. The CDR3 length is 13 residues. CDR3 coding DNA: TGCGCCAGCAGCTGGTCGACAATCGGGGAGCTGTTTTTT. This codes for CASSWSTIGELFF.

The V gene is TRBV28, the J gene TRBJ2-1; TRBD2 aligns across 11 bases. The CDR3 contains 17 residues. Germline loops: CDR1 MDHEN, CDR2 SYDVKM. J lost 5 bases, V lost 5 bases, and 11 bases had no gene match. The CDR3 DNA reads TGTGCCAGCAGTATTACCCTGGGACTAGCGGCCGACAATGAGCAGTTCTTC. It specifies CASSITLGLAADNEQFF. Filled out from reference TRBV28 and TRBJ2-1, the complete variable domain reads DVKVTQSSRYLVKRTGEKVFLECVQDMDHENMFWYRQDPGLGLRLIYFSYDVKMKEKGDIPEGYSVSREKKERFSLILESASTNQTSMYLCASSITLGLAADNEQFFGPGTRLTVL.

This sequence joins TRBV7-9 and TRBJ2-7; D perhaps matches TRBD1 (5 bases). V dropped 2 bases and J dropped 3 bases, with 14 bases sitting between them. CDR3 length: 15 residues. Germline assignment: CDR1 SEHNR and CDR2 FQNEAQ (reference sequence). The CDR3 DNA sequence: TGTGCCAGCAGCTTAAAACCCACAGGTGACTACGAGCAGTACTTC. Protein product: CASSLKPTGDYEQYF.

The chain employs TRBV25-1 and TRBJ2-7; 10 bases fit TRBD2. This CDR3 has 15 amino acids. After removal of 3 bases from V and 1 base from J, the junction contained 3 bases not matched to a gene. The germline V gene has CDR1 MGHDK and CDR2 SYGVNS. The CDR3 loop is CASSDQRGGSYEQYF. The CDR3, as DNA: TGTGCCAGCAGTGATCAGCGGGGGGGGTCCTACGAGCAGTACTTC.

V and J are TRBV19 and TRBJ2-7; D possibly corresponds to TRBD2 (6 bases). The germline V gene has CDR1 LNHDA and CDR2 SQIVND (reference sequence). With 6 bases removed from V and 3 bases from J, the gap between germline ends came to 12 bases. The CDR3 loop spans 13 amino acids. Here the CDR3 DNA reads TGTGCCAGTAGGGCGGGATATGGCTACGAGCAGTACTTC. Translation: CASRAGYGYEQYF.

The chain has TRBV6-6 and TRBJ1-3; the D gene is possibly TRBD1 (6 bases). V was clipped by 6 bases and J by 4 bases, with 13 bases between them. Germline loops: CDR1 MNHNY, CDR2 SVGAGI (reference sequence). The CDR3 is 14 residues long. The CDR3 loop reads CASSPTGLGNTIYF. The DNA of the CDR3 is TGTGCCAGCAGCCCTACAGGGTTAGGAAACACCATATATTTT.

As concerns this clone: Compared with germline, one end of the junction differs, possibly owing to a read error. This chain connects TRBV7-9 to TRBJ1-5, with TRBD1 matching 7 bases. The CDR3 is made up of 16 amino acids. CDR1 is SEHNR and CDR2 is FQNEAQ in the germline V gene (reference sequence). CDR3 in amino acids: CSSSFTGTATNQPQHF. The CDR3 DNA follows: TGTTCCAGCAGCTTCACCGGGACAGCAACTAATCAGCCCCAGCATTTT.

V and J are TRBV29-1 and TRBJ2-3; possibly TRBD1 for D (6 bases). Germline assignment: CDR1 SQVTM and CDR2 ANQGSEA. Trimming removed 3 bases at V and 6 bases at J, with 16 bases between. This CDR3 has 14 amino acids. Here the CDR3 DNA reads TGCAGCGTTGAGTTAGGCAGGGGTACGGATACGCAGTATTTT. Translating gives CSVELGRGTDTQYF.

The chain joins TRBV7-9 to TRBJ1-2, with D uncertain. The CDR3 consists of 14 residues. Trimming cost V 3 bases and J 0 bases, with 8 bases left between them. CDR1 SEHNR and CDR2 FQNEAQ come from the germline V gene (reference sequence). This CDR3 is CASSFLAANYGYTF. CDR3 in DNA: TGTGCCAGCAGCTTCTTAGCAGCTAACTATGGCTACACCTTC.